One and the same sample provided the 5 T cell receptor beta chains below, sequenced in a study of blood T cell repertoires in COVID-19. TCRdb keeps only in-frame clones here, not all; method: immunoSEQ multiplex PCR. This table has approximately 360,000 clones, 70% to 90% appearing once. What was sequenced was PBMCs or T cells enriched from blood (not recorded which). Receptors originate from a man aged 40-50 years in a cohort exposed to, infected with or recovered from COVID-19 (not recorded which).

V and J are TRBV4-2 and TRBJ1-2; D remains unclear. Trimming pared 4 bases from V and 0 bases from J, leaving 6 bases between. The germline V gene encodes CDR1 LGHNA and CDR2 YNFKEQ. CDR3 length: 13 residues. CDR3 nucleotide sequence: TGTGCCAGCAGCCCAACTGCTAACTATGGCTACACCTTC. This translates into CASSPTANYGYTF.

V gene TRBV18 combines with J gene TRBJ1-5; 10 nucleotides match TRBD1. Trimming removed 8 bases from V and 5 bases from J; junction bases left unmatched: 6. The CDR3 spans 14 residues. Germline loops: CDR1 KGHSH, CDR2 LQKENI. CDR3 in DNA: TGTGCCAGCGCGACGACAGGGGGCTATCAGCCCCAGCATTTT. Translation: CASATTGGYQPQHF.

The CDR3 region is CASSLRGLYEQYF. DNA for the CDR3: TGCGCCAGCAGCCTCAGGGGGCTCTACGAGCAGTACTTC. V is TRBV5-1 and J is TRBJ2-7; the match to TRBD1 covers 8 bases. Trimming removed 4 bases from V and 3 bases from J; junction bases left unmatched: 3. Germline V gene data show CDR1 as SGHRS and CDR2 as YFSETQ. This CDR3 spans 13 amino acids.

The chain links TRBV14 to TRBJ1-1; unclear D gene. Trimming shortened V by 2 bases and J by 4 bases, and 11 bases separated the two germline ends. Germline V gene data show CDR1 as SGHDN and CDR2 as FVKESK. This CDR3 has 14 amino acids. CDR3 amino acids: CASSQLGESTEAFF. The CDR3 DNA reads TGTGCCAGCAGCCAACTCGGGGAGAGCACTGAAGCTTTCTTT.

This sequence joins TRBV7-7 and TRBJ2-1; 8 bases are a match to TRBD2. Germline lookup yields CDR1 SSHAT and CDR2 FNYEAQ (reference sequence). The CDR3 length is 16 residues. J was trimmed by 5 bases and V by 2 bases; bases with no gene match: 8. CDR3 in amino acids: CASSLSGAGGHNEQFF. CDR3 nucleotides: TGTGCCAGCAGCTTATCCGGGGCGGGAGGACACAATGAGCAGTTCTTC. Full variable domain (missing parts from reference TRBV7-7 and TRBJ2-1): GAGVSQSPRYKVTKRGQDVTLRCDPISSHATLYWYQQALGQGPEFLTYFNYEAQPDKSGLPSDRFSAERPEGSISTLTIQRTEQRDSAMYRCASSLSGAGGHNEQFFGPGTRLTVL.